This T cell receptor beta chain originates from a study of cytotoxic CD8 clonotypes in ibrutinib-treated CLL. Across the study: Partial responders around 24, complete 2; roughly 12 progressed and 14 stayed in remission by median 68 months. Averaging across samples gave approximately 250,000 productive templates and tens of thousands of productive rearrangements. Whole-study findings and limits: Upon ibrutinib response clonality rose, and upon progression it fell back toward baseline.

This CDR3 region has 15 residues. Losses at the gene ends were 3 bases for V and 4 bases for J; bases not matched to a gene: 3. The germline V gene has CDR1 LNHDA and CDR2 SQIVND (reference sequence). Data came from immunoSEQ multiplex PCR; TCRdb stores just in-frame clones and leaves some out. The sample has fewer than 200,000 clones, 84% seen once. Comment on this clone: The target antigen is unknown.

The rearrangement uses TRBV19 and TRBJ1-2; 12 positions match TRBD1. Source: PBMCs, taken after 24 months of ibrutinib treatment. The clonotype originates from a human donor with chronic lymphocytic leukemia. Written as DNA, the CDR3 is TGTGCCAGTAGTATGGGGACAGGGGGCTCCTATGGCTACACCTTC. Amino acids: CASSMGTGGSYGYTF.